The clone carrying this TCR beta chain was detected only a few times. The source of the sample is a study of blood T cell repertoires in COVID-19. The length of the CDR3 is 12 residues. Trimming took off 3 bases at V and 6 bases at J, with 8 bases between the two ends. Per germline, CDR1 SGHTA and CDR2 FQGNSA. Original processing notes: Nucleated cell number was recorded as an estimate derived from reference gene primer amplification. TCRdb keeps only in-frame clones here, not all; method: immunoSEQ multiplex PCR. The V and J calls and the clone size are those of that table, but D and trimming were determined from the DNA. The sample gives 350,000 to 450,000 clones, approximately 89% of which show up once; about 1.7% is in the top ten.

Sequenced sample: PBMCs or T cells enriched from blood (not recorded which). This TCR came from a woman aged 25 to 39 who had recovered from COVID-19. V is TRBV7-2 and J is TRBJ1-2; the D is unclear. In nucleotides, the CDR3 is TGTGCCAGCAGCTTCCCGGGAGATGGCTACACCTTC. Its protein product is CASSFPGDGYTF.